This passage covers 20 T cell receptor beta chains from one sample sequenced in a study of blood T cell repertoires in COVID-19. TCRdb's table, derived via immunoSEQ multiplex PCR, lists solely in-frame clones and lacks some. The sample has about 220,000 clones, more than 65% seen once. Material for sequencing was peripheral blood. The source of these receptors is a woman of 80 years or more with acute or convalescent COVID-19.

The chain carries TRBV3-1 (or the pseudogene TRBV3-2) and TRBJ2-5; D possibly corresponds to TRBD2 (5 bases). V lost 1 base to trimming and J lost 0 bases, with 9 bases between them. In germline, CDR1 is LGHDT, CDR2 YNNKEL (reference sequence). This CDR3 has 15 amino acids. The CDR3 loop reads CASSQGLGDQETQYF. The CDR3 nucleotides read TGTGCCAGCAGCCAAGGACTCGGGGACCAAGAGACCCAGTACTTC.

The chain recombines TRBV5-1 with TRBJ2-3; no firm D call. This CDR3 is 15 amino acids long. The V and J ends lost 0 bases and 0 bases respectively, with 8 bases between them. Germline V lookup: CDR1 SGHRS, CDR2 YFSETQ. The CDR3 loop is CASSLEATSTDTQYF. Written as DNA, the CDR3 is TGCGCCAGCAGCTTGGAAGCGACCAGCACAGATACGCAGTATTTT.

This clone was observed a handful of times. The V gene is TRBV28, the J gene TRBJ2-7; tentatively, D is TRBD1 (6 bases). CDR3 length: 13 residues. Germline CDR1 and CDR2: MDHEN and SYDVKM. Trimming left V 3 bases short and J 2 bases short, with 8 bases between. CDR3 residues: CASSLWGPYEQYF. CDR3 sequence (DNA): TGTGCCAGCAGTTTGTGGGGGCCCTACGAGCAGTACTTC.

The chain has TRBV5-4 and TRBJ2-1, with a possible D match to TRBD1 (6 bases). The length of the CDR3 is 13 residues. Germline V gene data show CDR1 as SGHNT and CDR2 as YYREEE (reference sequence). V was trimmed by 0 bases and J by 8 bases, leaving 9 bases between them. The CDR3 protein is CASSLGQAHEQFF. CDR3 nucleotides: TGTGCCAGCAGCTTGGGACAGGCCCATGAGCAGTTCTTC.

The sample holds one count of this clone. Written as DNA, the CDR3 is TGTGCCAGCACTCGCGGAGGCGCCGGGGAGCTGTTTTTT. Translated, it gives CASTRGGAGELFF. This chain links TRBV19 with TRBJ2-2; tentative D call: TRBD2 (5 bases). CDR1 is LNHDA, CDR2 SQIVND, per germline (reference sequence). This CDR3 is built from 13 residues. Trimming cost V 9 bases and J 6 bases, with 14 bases left between them.

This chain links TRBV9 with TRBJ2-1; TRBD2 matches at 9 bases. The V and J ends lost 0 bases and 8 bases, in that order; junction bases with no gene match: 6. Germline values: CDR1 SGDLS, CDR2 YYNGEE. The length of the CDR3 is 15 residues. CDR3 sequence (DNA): TGTGCCAGCAGCGTAGGCGGGGGGGCCTTAGATGAGCAGTTCTTC. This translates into CASSVGGGALDEQFF.

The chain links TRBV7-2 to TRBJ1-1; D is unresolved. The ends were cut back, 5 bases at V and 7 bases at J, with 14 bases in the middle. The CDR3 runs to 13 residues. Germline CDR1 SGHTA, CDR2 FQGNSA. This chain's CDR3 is CASSPLGRDEAFF. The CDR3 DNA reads TGTGCCAGCAGCCCCCTTGGGCGGGATGAAGCTTTCTTT.

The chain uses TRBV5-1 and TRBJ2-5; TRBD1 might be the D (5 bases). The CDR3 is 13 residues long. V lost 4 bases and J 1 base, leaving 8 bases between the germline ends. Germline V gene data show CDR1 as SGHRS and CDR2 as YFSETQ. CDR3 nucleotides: TGCGCCAGCAGCCTCAGGGCCCAAGAGACCCAGTACTTC. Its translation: CASSLRAQETQYF. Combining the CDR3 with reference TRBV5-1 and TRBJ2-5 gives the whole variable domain KAGVTQTPRYLIKTRGQQVTLSCSPISGHRSVSWYQQTPGQGLQFLFEYFSETQRNKGNFPGRFSGRQFSNSRSEMNVSTLELGDSALYLCASSLRAQETQYFGPGTRLLVL.

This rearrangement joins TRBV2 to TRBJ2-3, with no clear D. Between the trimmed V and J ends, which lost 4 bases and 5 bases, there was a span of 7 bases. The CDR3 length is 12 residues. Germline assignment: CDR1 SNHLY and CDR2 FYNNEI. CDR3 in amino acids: CASSGQVDTQYF. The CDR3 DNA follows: TGTGCCAGCAGTGGTCAGGTAGATACGCAGTATTTT.

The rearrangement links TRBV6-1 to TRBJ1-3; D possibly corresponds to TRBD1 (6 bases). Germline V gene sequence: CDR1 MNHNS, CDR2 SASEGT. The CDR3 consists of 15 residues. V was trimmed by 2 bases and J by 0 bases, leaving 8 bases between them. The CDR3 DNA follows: TGTGCCAGCAGTGAAAGACAGGCCTCTGGAAACACCATATATTTT. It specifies CASSERQASGNTIYF.

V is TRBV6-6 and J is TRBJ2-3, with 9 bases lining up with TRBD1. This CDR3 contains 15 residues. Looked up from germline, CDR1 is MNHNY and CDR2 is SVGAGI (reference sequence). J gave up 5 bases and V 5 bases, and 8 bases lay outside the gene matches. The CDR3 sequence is CASSGATGGRDTQYF. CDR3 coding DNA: TGTGCCAGCAGTGGAGCGACAGGGGGAAGAGATACGCAGTATTTT.

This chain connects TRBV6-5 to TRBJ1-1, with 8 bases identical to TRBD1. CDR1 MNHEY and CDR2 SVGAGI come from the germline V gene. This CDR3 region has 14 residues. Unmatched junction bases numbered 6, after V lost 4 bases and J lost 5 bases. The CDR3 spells CASSLTGERTEAFF. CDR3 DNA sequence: TGTGCCAGCAGTTTGACAGGGGAGAGGACTGAAGCTTTCTTT.

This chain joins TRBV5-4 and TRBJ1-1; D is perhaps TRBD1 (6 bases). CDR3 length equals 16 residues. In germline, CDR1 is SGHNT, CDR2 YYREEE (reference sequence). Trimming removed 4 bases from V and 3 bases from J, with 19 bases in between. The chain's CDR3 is CASSLPTRGADTEAFF. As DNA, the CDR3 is TGTGCCAGCAGCCTCCCCACGCGGGGGGCGGACACTGAAGCTTTCTTT.

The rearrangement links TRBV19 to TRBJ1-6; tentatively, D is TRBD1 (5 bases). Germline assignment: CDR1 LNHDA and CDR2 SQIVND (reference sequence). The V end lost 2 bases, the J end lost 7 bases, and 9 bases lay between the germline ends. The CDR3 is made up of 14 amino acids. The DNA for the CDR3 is TGTGCCAGTAGTATACAGGGTGGGAATTCACCCCTCCACTTT. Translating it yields CASSIQGGNSPLHF.

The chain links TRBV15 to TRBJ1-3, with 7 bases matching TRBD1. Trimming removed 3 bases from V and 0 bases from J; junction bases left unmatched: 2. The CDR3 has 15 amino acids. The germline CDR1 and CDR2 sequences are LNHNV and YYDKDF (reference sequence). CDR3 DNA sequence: TGTGCCACCAGCAGTTACAGGGGCTCTGGAAACACCATATATTTT. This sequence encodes CATSSYRGSGNTIYF.

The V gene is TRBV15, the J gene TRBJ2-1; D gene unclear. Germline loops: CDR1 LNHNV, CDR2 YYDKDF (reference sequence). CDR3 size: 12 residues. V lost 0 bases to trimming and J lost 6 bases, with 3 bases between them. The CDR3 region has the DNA TGTGCCACCAGCAGAGATCGCAATGAGCAGTTCTTC. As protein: CATSRDRNEQFF.

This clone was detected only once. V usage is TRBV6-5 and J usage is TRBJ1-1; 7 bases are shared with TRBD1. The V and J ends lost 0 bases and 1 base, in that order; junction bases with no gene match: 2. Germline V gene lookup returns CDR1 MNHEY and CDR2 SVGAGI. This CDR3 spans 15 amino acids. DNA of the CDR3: TGTGCCAGCAGTTACTCCCAGGGGGGGAACACTGAAGCTTTCTTT. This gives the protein CASSYSQGGNTEAFF.

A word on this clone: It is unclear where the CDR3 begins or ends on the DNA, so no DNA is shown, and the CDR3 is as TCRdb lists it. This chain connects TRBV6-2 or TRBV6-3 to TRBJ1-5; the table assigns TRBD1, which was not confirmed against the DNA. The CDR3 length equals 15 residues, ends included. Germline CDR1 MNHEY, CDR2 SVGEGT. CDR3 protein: CASSTSSGTISPQHF.

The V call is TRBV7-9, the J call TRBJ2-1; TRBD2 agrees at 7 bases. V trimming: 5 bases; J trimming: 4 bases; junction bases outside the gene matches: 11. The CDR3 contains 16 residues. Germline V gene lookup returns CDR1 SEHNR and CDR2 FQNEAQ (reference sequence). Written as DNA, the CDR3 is TGTGCCAGCAGCCCGGGGGGTCCGAGGGTGTACAATGAGCAGTTCTTC. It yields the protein CASSPGGPRVYNEQFF.

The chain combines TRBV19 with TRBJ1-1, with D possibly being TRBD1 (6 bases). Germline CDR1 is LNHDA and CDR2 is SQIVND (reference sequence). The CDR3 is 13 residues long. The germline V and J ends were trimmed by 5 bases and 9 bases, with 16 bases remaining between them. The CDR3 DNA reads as TGTGCCAGTAGTCCCCGGGACCGGGACAAAGCTTTCTTT. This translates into CASSPRDRDKAFF.